The 18 T cell receptor beta chains in this list originate from one sample, sequenced in a study of shared clonotypes between healthy human individuals (dated by TCRdb to 2019 to 2021). Library method: the immunoSEQ multiplex PCR assay. As stored in TCRdb, this immuneACCESS dataset retains in-frame rearrangements with V and J assigned. A fraction of the clones does not appear; measured against another copy, unresolved V genes explain less than half of the discrepancy, and the remainder lacks a known reason. The sample data list over a million clones, and roughly 95% of these were observed just once. The top ten clones comprise approximately 1.1% of the sample. Sequencing was carried out using naive CD4+ T cells sorted from blood. Taken with the paper, the label for cell subset or site translates to: CD45RA+ positively selected. The receptors stem from a man aged 25-45 years in good health.

This chain joins TRBV28 and TRBJ2-7, with 12 bases identical to TRBD1. CDR3 length equals 14 residues. Trimming removed 6 bases from V and 8 bases from J; junction bases left unmatched: 8. Per the germline V gene, CDR1 is MDHEN and CDR2 is SYDVKM. In DNA form, the CDR3 reads TGTGCCAGCAGACCCGGGACAGGGGGCTCTAAGCAGTACTTC. As protein: CASRPGTGGSKQYF.

The DNA of the CDR3 is TGTGCCAGCAGTCGGACAGGGCCCCCATACGAGCAGTACTTC. Translating it yields CASSRTGPPYEQYF. The V call is TRBV28, the J call TRBJ2-7, with 8 positions matching TRBD1. With 5 bases clipped from V and 4 bases from J, the junction kept 7 bases outside the gene matches. The length of the CDR3 is 14 residues. The V gene's germline CDR1 is MDHEN and CDR2 SYDVKM.

CDR3 nucleotide sequence: TGTGCCAGCTCACCAAAGTTTTCGAGGGTCAGTCTAGCAGATACGCAGTATTTT. Encoded protein: CASSPKFSRVSLADTQYF. The chain uses TRBV18 and TRBJ2-3; D may be TRBD2 (5 bases). Looked up from germline, CDR1 is KGHSH and CDR2 is LQKENI. V lost 2 bases, J lost 4 bases, and 22 bases lay in between. The CDR3 loop spans 18 amino acids.

The J gene is TRBJ1-3, the V gene TRBV4-1; no clear D gene. Per the germline V gene, CDR1 is MGHRA and CDR2 is YSYEKL. The CDR3 spans 15 residues. Between the trimmed V and J ends, which lost 1 base and 4 bases, there was a span of 11 bases. This chain's CDR3 is CASSQANWPGNTIYF. In DNA, the CDR3 is TGCGCCAGCAGCCAAGCCAACTGGCCAGGAAACACCATATATTTT.

V usage is TRBV7-6 and J usage is TRBJ2-1, with D possibly being TRBD1 or TRBD2 (5 bases each). Per the germline V gene, CDR1 is SGHVS and CDR2 is FNYEAQ. V was cut by 5 bases and J by 0 bases, with 11 bases left in between. The CDR3 length is 15 residues. The CDR3 protein is CASSRQRSSYNEQFF. The CDR3 DNA reads TGTGCCAGCAGCCGACAGCGGAGCTCCTACAATGAGCAGTTCTTC. The whole variable domain, remainder taken from reference TRBV7-6 and TRBJ2-1, is GAGVSQSPRYKVTKRGQDVALRCDPISGHVSLYWYRQALGQGPEFLTYFNYEAQQDKSGLPNDRFSAERPEGSISTLTIQRTEQRDSAMYRCASSRQRSSYNEQFFGPGTRLTVL.

The V call is TRBV2, the J call TRBJ1-2; D unresolved. Trimming removed 3 bases from V and 0 bases from J, with 20 bases in between. The length of the CDR3 is 18 residues. Germline lookup yields CDR1 SNHLY and CDR2 FYNNEI. CDR3 nucleotide sequence: TGTGCCAGCAGTGAGGATGCTAAGGGCCCGGGAGCTAACTATGGCTACACCTTC. This encodes CASSEDAKGPGANYGYTF.

The rearrangement uses TRBV5-1 and TRBJ1-1, with unresolved D. The CDR3 has 14 residues. V lost 5 bases to trimming and J lost 1 base, with 12 bases between them. CDR1 is SGHRS and CDR2 is YFSETQ in the germline V gene. CDR3 DNA: TGCGCCAGCAGTCGGAGGGATACGAACACTGAAGCTTTCTTT. Its translation: CASSRRDTNTEAFF.

The chain is built from TRBV11-2 and TRBJ2-1; 8 positions agree with TRBD2. Germline V gene lookup returns CDR1 SGHAT and CDR2 FQNNGV. This CDR3 comprises 18 residues. V gave up 3 bases and J gave up 8 bases; unmatched junction bases: 18. CDR3 amino acids: CASSLGLFGTRISDEQFF. The CDR3 DNA reads as TGTGCCAGCAGCTTGGGTCTCTTCGGGACTAGAATATCGGATGAGCAGTTCTTC. Looking up the rest from reference TRBV11-2 and TRBJ2-1 gives the full variable domain: EAGVAQSPRYKIIEKRQSVAFWCNPISGHATLYWYQQILGQGPKLLIQFQNNGVVDDSQLPKDRFSAERLKGVDSTLKIQPAKLEDSAVYLCASSLGLFGTRISDEQFFGPGTRLTVL.

The chain combines TRBV18 with TRBJ2-1; TRBD2 matches 7 bases. Losses at the gene ends were 3 bases for V and 0 bases for J; bases not matched to a gene: 8. Germline values: CDR1 KGHSH, CDR2 LQKENI. The CDR3 extends over 17 amino acids. In DNA form, the CDR3 reads TGTGCCAGCTCACCCCTCGGGACTACGAGCTCCTACAATGAGCAGTTCTTC. It is translated as CASSPLGTTSSYNEQFF.

The rearrangement joins TRBV7-4 to TRBJ1-5; 8 bases fit TRBD1. This CDR3 spans 16 amino acids. The V segment lost 3 bases and the J segment 6 bases; nucleotides outside the gene matches: 10. CDR1 SGHVT and CDR2 SQSDAQ come from the germline V gene. The CDR3 region has the DNA TGTGCCAGCAGCTTGCCGGACAGGGTCGCAGCTCAGCCCCAGCATTTT. This encodes CASSLPDRVAAQPQHF. The full variable domain, rest sourced from reference TRBV7-4 and TRBJ1-5, is GAGVSQSPRYKVAKRGRDVALRCDSISGHVTLYWYRQTLGQGSEVLTYSQSDAQRDKSGRPSGRFSAERPERSVSTLKIQRTEQGDSAVYLCASSLPDRVAAQPQHFGDGTRLSIL.

The chain joins TRBV30 to TRBJ2-7, with TRBD2 matching over 8 bases. Germline V CDR1 and CDR2: GTSNPN, SVGIG (reference sequence). The CDR3 spans 13 residues. Unmatched junction bases numbered 8, after V lost 5 bases and J lost 5 bases. The CDR3 spells CAWARTSGNEQYF. CDR3 sequence (DNA): TGTGCCTGGGCTAGAACTAGCGGTAACGAGCAGTACTTC. Full variable domain (outside the CDR3, taken from reference TRBV30 and TRBJ2-7): SQTIHQWPATLVQPVGSPLSLECTVEGTSNPNLYWYRQAAGRGLQLLFYSVGIGQISSEVPQNLSASRPQDRQFILSSKKLLLSDSGFYLCAWARTSGNEQYFGPGTRLTVT.

The V gene is TRBV14, the J gene TRBJ2-5; a weak D match, TRBD2 (5 bases). Germline CDR1 reads SGHDN; CDR2 reads FVKESK. CDR3 length: 16 residues. V shed 0 bases and J shed 4 bases, with 15 bases lying between them. This chain's CDR3 is CASSQDSPGGGETQYF. Here the CDR3 DNA reads TGTGCCAGCAGCCAAGATTCTCCCGGTGGAGGAGAGACCCAGTACTTC.

The genes are TRBV27 and TRBJ2-2; D uncertain. There are 13 residues in the CDR3. V was clipped by 3 bases and J by 6 bases, with 8 bases between them. Per the germline V gene, CDR1 is MNHEY and CDR2 is SMNVEV (reference sequence). The CDR3 loop reads CASSFLPAGELFF. For the CDR3, the DNA is TGTGCCAGCAGTTTTCTTCCAGCCGGGGAGCTGTTTTTT.

The CDR3 DNA sequence: TGTGCCAGCAGCCTCGAATTTACAGATACGCAGTATTTT. Residues: CASSLEFTDTQYF. The V call is TRBV7-2, the J call TRBJ2-3, with unresolved D. The V gene lost 5 bases and the J gene lost 3 bases, with 9 bases spanning the gap. Germline V CDR1 and CDR2: SGHTA, FQGNSA. CDR3 length equals 13 residues.

The chain links TRBV14 to TRBJ2-4; 7 bases map to TRBD2. V shed 0 bases, J shed 0 bases, and the junction held 14 bases outside the gene matches. Germline V gene data show CDR1 as SGHDN and CDR2 as FVKESK. This CDR3 has 20 residues. In nucleotides, the CDR3 is TGTGCCAGCAGCCAAGATTATGCGGGAGTGGCATCTCTAGCCAAAAACATTCAGTACTTC. Encoded protein: CASSQDYAGVASLAKNIQYF.

A word on this clone: Distinct nucleotide sequences in the sample also encode this CDR3. The chain joins TRBV27 to TRBJ2-7; D could derive from TRBD1 or TRBD2 (5 bases each). Trimming stripped 1 base from V and 3 bases from J, with 13 bases between. The CDR3 is 15 residues long. Looked up from germline, CDR1 is MNHEY and CDR2 is SMNVEV (reference sequence). CDR3 loop: CASSLLGQGRYEQYF. The DNA for the CDR3 is TGTGCCAGCAGTTTATTGGGGCAGGGACGCTACGAGCAGTACTTC.

The chain couples TRBV11-2 to TRBJ2-7; D is perhaps TRBD1 or TRBD2 (5 bases each). Trimming took off 5 bases at V and 6 bases at J, with 17 bases between the two ends. This CDR3 spans 14 amino acids. In germline, CDR1 is SGHAT, CDR2 FQNNGV. This chain's CDR3 is CASSKTRDRGEQYF. The CDR3 DNA reads TGTGCCAGCAGCAAGACCCGGGACCGGGGCGAGCAGTACTTC.

The V gene is TRBV19, the J gene TRBJ2-5, with 12 positions matching TRBD2. J gave up 5 bases and V 4 bases, and 8 bases lay outside the gene matches. Germline CDR1 reads LNHDA; CDR2 reads SQIVND (reference sequence). CDR3 size: 16 residues. Here the CDR3 reads CASSRSSGRDRETQYF. CDR3 nucleotide sequence: TGTGCCAGTAGTAGGTCTAGCGGGAGGGACCGGGAGACCCAGTACTTC. Using reference TRBV19 and TRBJ2-5 for the parts outside the CDR3, the full variable domain is DGGITQSPKYLFRKEGQNVTLSCEQNLNHDAMYWYRQDPGQGLRLIYYSQIVNDFQKGDIAEGYSVSREKKESFPLTVTSAQKNPTAFYLCASSRSSGRDRETQYFGPGTRLLVL.